The 21 T cell receptor beta chains presented below share a single source sample, sequenced in a study of shared clonotypes between healthy human individuals. Here immunoSEQ multiplex PCR was the method, and the copy in TCRdb shows in-frame clones only, minus some. The data contain about 490,000 clones, 70% to 85% of them seen just once; the ten biggest clones take up approximately 12%. The specimen was PBMCs. The receptors derive from a woman aged 40 to 50 in good health. Some clones in this sample may be carry-over from other donors' samples.

This chain joins TRBV15 and TRBJ2-1; 11 nucleotides line up with TRBD1. The CDR3 consists of 16 residues. The V and J ends lost 4 bases and 8 bases, in that order; junction bases with no gene match: 10. CDR1 is LNHNV, CDR2 YYDKDF, per germline (reference sequence). The CDR3 DNA reads TGTGCCACCAGCAAACGGCGGACAGGGGGCGAGGATGAGCAGTTCTTC. Translated, it gives CATSKRRTGGEDEQFF. The variable domain in full, with the rest retrieved from reference TRBV15 and TRBJ2-1, is DAMVIQNPRYQVTQFGKPVTLSCSQTLNHNVMYWYQQKSSQAPKLLFHYYDKDFNNEADTPDNFQSRRPNTSFCFLDIRSPGLGDTAMYLCATSKRRTGGEDEQFFGPGTRLTVL.

This clone showed up many times. The rearrangement links TRBV6-1 to TRBJ2-1; 7 bases agree with TRBD2. The CDR3 loop spans 16 amino acids. Trimming cost V 3 bases and J 7 bases; bases outside gene matches: 12. Germline CDR1 is MNHNS and CDR2 is SASEGT. The DNA for the CDR3 is TGTGCCAGCAGTGATTGGGGAGCGGGAAATAAAAATGAGCAGTTCTTC. This sequence encodes CASSDWGAGNKNEQFF.

This clone was observed at least ten times. This chain joins TRBV6-1 and TRBJ1-2, with 9 bases fitting TRBD1. Per germline, CDR1 MNHNS and CDR2 SASEGT. This CDR3 has 17 amino acids. The J segment lost 4 bases and the V segment lost 0 bases, leaving 9 bases of the junction unmatched. CDR3 sequence: CASSEARGTGSGYGYTF. As DNA, the CDR3 is TGTGCCAGCAGTGAAGCTCGGGGGACAGGGTCGGGCTATGGCTACACCTTC.

V usage is TRBV18 and J usage is TRBJ1-1; D ambiguous. Trimming removed 3 bases from V and 4 bases from J, with 12 bases in between. This CDR3 region has 14 residues. CDR1 is KGHSH and CDR2 is LQKENI in the germline V gene. CDR3 DNA sequence: TGTGCCAGCTCACCGAGGGAGGGAGGCACTGAAGCTTTCTTT. Translating gives CASSPREGGTEAFF.

The chain uses TRBV5-1 and TRBJ1-4; no clear D gene. This CDR3 has 16 amino acids. Trimming shortened V by 3 bases and J by 0 bases, and 12 bases separated the two germline ends. The germline V gene encodes CDR1 SGHRS and CDR2 YFSETQ. DNA of the CDR3: TGCGCCAGCAGCTCGCAGCCTCCCGCAACTAATGAAAAACTGTTTTTT. Protein sequence: CASSSQPPATNEKLFF. The whole variable domain, remainder taken from reference TRBV5-1 and TRBJ1-4, is KAGVTQTPRYLIKTRGQQVTLSCSPISGHRSVSWYQQTPGQGLQFLFEYFSETQRNKGNFPGRFSGRQFSNSRSEMNVSTLELGDSALYLCASSSQPPATNEKLFFGSGTQLSVL.

V usage is TRBV7-3 and J usage is TRBJ1-1; D is uncertain. The V gene's germline CDR1 is SGHTA and CDR2 FQGTGA. The CDR3 is made up of 14 amino acids. V gave up 1 base and J gave up 6 bases, with 12 bases separating them. The CDR3 nucleotides are TGTGCCAGCAGCTTAAGTAGTCCCCCCTCTGAAGCTTTCTTT. Amino acids: CASSLSSPPSEAFF.

CDR3: CASSSSGTSVAYEQYF. The CDR3 region has the DNA TGTGCCAGCAGCTCCTCAGGGACTAGCGTAGCCTACGAGCAGTACTTC. The chain has TRBV7-8 and TRBJ2-7; 10 bases match TRBD2. CDR3 length equals 16 residues. V shed 4 bases, J shed 2 bases, and the junction held 8 bases outside the gene matches. From germline, CDR1 is SGHVS and CDR2 FQNEAQ.

About this clone itself: It differs at one base from a far larger clone, so likely a read error. The chain uses TRBV2 and TRBJ2-3; D gene unclear. The V gene lost 8 bases and the J gene lost 5 bases, with 8 bases spanning the gap. Germline-derived CDR1 and CDR2 are SNHLY and FYNNEI. The CDR3 is 11 amino acids. The CDR3 region is CASGYQDTQYF. The CDR3 nucleotides read TGTGCCAGCGGGTATCAAGATACGCAGTATTTT.

This clone was detected many times. V usage is TRBV18 and J usage is TRBJ1-3; 8 positions match TRBD1. From germline, CDR1 is KGHSH and CDR2 LQKENI. J lost 4 bases, V lost 5 bases, and 7 bases had no gene match. The CDR3 extends over 15 amino acids. This CDR3 is CASSYGQGKGNTIYF. The CDR3 nucleotides are TGTGCCAGCTCATATGGACAGGGAAAAGGAAACACCATATATTTT.

The chain carries TRBV5-8 and TRBJ2-1; the D is unclear. The ends were cut back, 6 bases at V and 7 bases at J, with 17 bases in the middle. The CDR3 consists of 14 residues. Germline V gene lookup returns CDR1 SGHTS and CDR2 YDEGEE. In DNA form, the CDR3 reads TGTGCCAGCACCCTTTACCAACCCAGGAATGAGCAGTTCTTC. It specifies CASTLYQPRNEQFF.

This rearrangement joins TRBV29-1 to TRBJ2-5; 7 bases are shared with TRBD2. This CDR3 has 15 amino acids. Germline lookup yields CDR1 SQVTM and CDR2 ANQGSEA. The V and J ends lost 3 bases and 2 bases, in that order; junction bases with no gene match: 9. CDR3 nucleotides: TGCAGCGTTGATGGGGGAGGGTCCCCACAAGAGACCCAGTACTTC. Protein product: CSVDGGGSPQETQYF.

V usage is TRBV19 and J usage is TRBJ1-2, with D maybe TRBD1 (5 bases). The ends were cut back, 10 bases at V and 5 bases at J, with 14 bases in the middle. Germline V gives CDR1 LNHDA, CDR2 SQIVND (reference sequence). This CDR3 has 12 amino acids. The CDR3 bases are TGTGCCACCAAACGGGGCCCTTATGGCTACACCTTC. This gives the protein CATKRGPYGYTF.

The V and J genes are TRBV10-2 and TRBJ2-2, with 11 bases fitting TRBD2. The CDR3 is 17 amino acids. Trimming removed 7 bases from V and 3 bases from J; junction bases left unmatched: 10. Germline lookup yields CDR1 WSHSY and CDR2 SAAADI. This CDR3 is CASTPFSGRADTGELFF. The CDR3 DNA follows: TGCGCCAGCACCCCGTTTAGCGGGAGGGCCGACACCGGGGAGCTGTTTTTT.

This clone came up many times. The chain links TRBV4-1 to TRBJ1-5, with D unresolved. V was pared by 0 bases and J by 9 bases, with 9 bases between. The CDR3 is made up of 13 amino acids. CDR1 and CDR2 from the germline V gene are MGHRA and YSYEKL. The CDR3 region is CASSQDPERPQHF. The CDR3, as DNA: TGCGCCAGCAGCCAAGATCCCGAAAGGCCCCAGCATTTT.

The rearrangement uses TRBV14 and TRBJ2-7; 7 bases line up with TRBD1. The CDR3 contains 13 residues. The germline V gene encodes CDR1 SGHDN and CDR2 FVKESK. V lost 4 bases, J lost 7 bases, and 7 bases stayed unmatched. This CDR3 reads CASSRTGAREQYF. CDR3 DNA: TGTGCCAGCAGCCGGACAGGTGCTAGGGAGCAGTACTTC.

CDR3 nucleotide sequence: TGTGCCAGTAAACAAGCAGGCATCTCCTACGAGCAGTACTTC. This codes for CASKQAGISYEQYF. The J gene is TRBJ2-7, the V gene TRBV19; D gene ambiguous. The CDR3 consists of 14 residues. Germline values: CDR1 LNHDA, CDR2 SQIVND (reference sequence). V dropped 7 bases and J dropped 0 bases, with 13 bases sitting between them.

This rearrangement joins TRBV6-1 to TRBJ2-2, with D tentatively TRBD2 (5 bases). V shed 4 bases and J shed 5 bases, with 8 bases lying between them. This CDR3 is 13 amino acids long. Germline V gene lookup returns CDR1 MNHNS and CDR2 SASEGT. The CDR3 bases are TGTGCCAGCAGTGCCAGAGGGACCGGGGAGCTGTTTTTT. Translating gives CASSARGTGELFF.

The chain is built from TRBV7-2 and TRBJ2-7; 10 nucleotides align to TRBD2. The V gene end was trimmed by 1 base and the J gene end by 4 bases; junction bases not matched to a gene: 4. Germline V lookup: CDR1 SGHTA, CDR2 FQGNSA. The CDR3 is made up of 15 amino acids. CDR3: CASSLDASGSYEQYF. In nucleotides, the CDR3 is TGTGCCAGCAGCTTAGATGCTAGCGGGAGTTACGAGCAGTACTTC.

This clone showed up many times. The chain couples TRBV10-3 to TRBJ1-1; unclear D gene. V shed 6 bases and J shed 4 bases, with 12 bases lying between them. The CDR3 contains 13 residues. Germline V gene lookup returns CDR1 ENHRY and CDR2 SYGVKD. The CDR3 spells CAIRLDPSTEAFF. The CDR3 region has the DNA TGTGCCATCAGGTTGGATCCTAGCACTGAAGCTTTCTTT.

The chain combines TRBV7-9 with TRBJ1-5; 7 nucleotides agree with TRBD1. The junction had 4 bases not matched to a gene; V was cut back by 0 bases and J by 2 bases. The length of the CDR3 is 16 residues. Germline loops: CDR1 SEHNR, CDR2 FQNEAQ (reference sequence). The CDR3 spells CASSLAGGAGNQPQHF. For the CDR3, the DNA is TGTGCCAGCAGCTTAGCAGGGGGCGCGGGCAATCAGCCCCAGCATTTT.

This sequence joins TRBV6-5 and TRBJ2-5; either TRBD1 or TRBD2 may supply D (6 bases each). Near its end, the DNA agrees better with TRBJ2-7, so the J call may be wrong. The CDR3 contains 15 residues. CDR1 is MNHEY, CDR2 SVGAGI, per germline. The CDR3 loop reads CASSKTREGGYEQYF. The CDR3 nucleotides read TGTGCCAGCAGTAAGACTCGCGAGGGGGGCTACGAGCAGTACTTC.